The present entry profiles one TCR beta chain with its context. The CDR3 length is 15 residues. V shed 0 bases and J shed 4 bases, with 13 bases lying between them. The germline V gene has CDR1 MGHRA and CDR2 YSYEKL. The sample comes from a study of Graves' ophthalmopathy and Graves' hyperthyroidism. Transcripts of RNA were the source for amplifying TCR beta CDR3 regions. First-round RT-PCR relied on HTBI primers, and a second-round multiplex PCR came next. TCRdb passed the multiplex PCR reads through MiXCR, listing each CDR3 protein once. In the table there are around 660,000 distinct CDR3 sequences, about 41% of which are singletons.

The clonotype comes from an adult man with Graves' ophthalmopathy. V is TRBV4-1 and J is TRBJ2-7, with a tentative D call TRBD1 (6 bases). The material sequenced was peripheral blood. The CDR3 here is CASSQEGTWNYEQYF. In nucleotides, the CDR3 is TGCGCCAGCAGCCAAGAGGGGACATGGAATTACGAGCAGTACTTC.